This T cell receptor (beta chain) originates from a study of blood T cell repertoires in COVID-19. Across the study: PBMCs, B-cell-depleted T cells, or T cells were the source of the cDNA or gDNA that made up the material.

In the original analysis: From reference gene primer amplification, estimates of nucleated cell counts were derived. Generated by immunoSEQ multiplex PCR, the TCRdb table keeps only in-frame clones and is missing some. Clone size and V and J calls were adopted from that table, with D and trimming inferred from the DNA. This table has about 200,000 clones, around 80% appearing once. A few counts support this clone. Germline V gene sequence: CDR1 WNHNN, CDR2 SYGVQD (reference sequence). The V and J ends lost 0 bases and 1 base respectively, with 19 bases between them. This CDR3 has 18 residues. The Seattle patients, enrolled during active infection, were followed longitudinally.

The sequenced material came from peripheral blood. The origin of this receptor is a woman of 80 years or more with COVID-19, enrolled during active disease. This chain joins TRBV10-1 and TRBJ2-7; weak D call: TRBD2 (5 bases). Here the CDR3 reads CASSESGSRTRGSYEQYF. The CDR3 coding sequence is TGCGCCAGCAGTGAGTCGGGGAGTAGGACCCGAGGGTCCTACGAGCAGTACTTC.